The entry below describes one T cell receptor beta chain. The antigen is undetermined. The data originate from a study of cytomegalovirus exposure and HLA in healthy donors. The study, taken as a whole, reports: Looking again later, the authors saw that most CMV-associated TCR beta chains seemed HLA-restricted. It was reportedly the case that the classifier diagnosed cytomegalovirus status with high specificity and sensitivity.

This CDR3 is built from 12 residues. Germline V CDR1 and CDR2: MNHNS, SASEGT. V shed 6 bases and J shed 5 bases, with 10 bases lying between them. The PCR employed 60 Vbeta primers together with 13 Jbeta primers. Clones were read by immunoSEQ multiplex PCR, and TCRdb kept only the in-frame ones, dropping some. The data contain about 91,000 clones, roughly 67% of them singletons. Sequencing used PBMCs. The TCR was taken from a human donor in good health. This rearrangement joins TRBV6-1 to TRBJ2-5; D is undetermined. CDR3: CASRVSRETQYF. DNA for the CDR3: TGTGCCAGCAGGGTTAGTCGGGAGACCCAGTACTTC.